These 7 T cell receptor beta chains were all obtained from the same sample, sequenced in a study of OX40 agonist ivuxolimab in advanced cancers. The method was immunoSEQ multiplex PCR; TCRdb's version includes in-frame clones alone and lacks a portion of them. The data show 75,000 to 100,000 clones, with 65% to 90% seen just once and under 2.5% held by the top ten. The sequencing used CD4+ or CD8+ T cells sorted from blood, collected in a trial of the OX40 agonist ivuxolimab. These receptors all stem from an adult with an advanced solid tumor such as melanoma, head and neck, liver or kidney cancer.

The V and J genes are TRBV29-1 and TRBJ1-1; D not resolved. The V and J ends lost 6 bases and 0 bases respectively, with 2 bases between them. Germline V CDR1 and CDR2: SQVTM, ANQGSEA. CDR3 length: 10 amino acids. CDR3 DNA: TGCAGCGTACTGAACACTGAAGCTTTCTTT. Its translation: CSVLNTEAFF.

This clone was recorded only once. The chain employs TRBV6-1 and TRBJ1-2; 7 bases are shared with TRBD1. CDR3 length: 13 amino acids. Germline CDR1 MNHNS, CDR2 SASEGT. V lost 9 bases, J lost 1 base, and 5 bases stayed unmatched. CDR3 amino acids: CASHRGSNYGYTF. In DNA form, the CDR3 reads TGTGCCAGTCACAGGGGAAGTAACTATGGCTACACCTTC.

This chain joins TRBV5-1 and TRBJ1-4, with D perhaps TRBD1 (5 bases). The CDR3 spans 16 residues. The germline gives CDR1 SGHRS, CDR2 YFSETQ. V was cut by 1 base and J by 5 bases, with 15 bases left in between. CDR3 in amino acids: CASSLTGPESNEKLFF. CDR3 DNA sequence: TGCGCCAGCAGCTTGACAGGACCGGAGAGCAATGAAAAACTGTTTTTT.

The CDR3 region is CASRSGQGPAPLHF. In DNA form, the CDR3 reads TGTGCCAGCAGATCGGGACAGGGGCCGGCACCCCTCCACTTT. The chain couples TRBV6-5 to TRBJ1-6, with 10 positions matching TRBD1. CDR1 MNHEY and CDR2 SVGAGI come from the germline V gene. The length of the CDR3 is 14 residues. Losses at the gene ends were 6 bases for V and 11 bases for J; bases not matched to a gene: 7.

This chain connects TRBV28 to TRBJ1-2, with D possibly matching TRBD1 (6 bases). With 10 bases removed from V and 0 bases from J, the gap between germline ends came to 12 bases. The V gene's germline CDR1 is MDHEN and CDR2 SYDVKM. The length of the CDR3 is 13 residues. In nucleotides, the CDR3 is TGTGCCACCCCGGACAGAACTAACTATGGCTACACCTTC. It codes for CATPDRTNYGYTF.

The CDR3 DNA follows: TGTGCCAGCAGCTTAGCCCTGGGGGTCGGTGAAAAACTGTTTTTT. Translated: CASSLALGVGEKLFF. J is TRBJ1-4 and V is TRBV7-9, with D possibly TRBD1 on 5 matching bases. V was clipped by 0 bases and J by 7 bases, with 12 bases between them. Germline CDR1 and CDR2: SEHNR and FQNEAQ (reference sequence). The CDR3 extends over 15 amino acids.

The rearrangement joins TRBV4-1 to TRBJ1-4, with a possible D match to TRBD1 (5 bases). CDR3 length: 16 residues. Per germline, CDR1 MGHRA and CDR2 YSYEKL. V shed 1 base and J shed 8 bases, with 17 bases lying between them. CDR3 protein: CASSQGAPGQGEKLFF. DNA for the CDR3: TGCGCCAGCAGCCAAGGCGCACCAGGGCAGGGAGAAAAACTGTTTTTT.